This is a list of T cell receptor beta chains from one sample in a study of shared clonotypes between healthy human individuals. Repertoires were generated with immunoSEQ multiplex PCR, while TCRdb's copy carries only in-frame clones and drops some. Among under 1,900,000 clones listed, 97% to 99% were seen once. Sample: naive CD4+ T cells sorted from blood. The receptors were gathered from a man aged 25-45 years in good health. Both conserved end residues are part of each CDR3. Each record gives: V gene, D gene, clone size, J gene, CDR3 length, CDR3 protein, CDR3 DNA. The D gene is left open where the match is weak. The listing skips clone size in some rows; elsewhere it reads once, few, many or a size class.

TRBV5-6	.	once	TRBJ1-4	14	CASSLQGFGEKLFF	TGTGCCAGCAGCTTGCAGGGATTTGGCGAAAAACTGTTTTTT
TRBV29-1	.	.	TRBJ2-1	16	CSVGPPGQRFGNEQFF	TGCAGCGTTGGACCCCCGGGACAACGTTTCGGCAATGAGCAGTTCTTC
TRBV28	TRBD2	once	TRBJ2-3	15	CASSSIGAGVDTQYF	TGTGCCAGCAGTTCAATCGGAGCGGGAGTTGATACGCAGTATTTT
TRBV7-2	.	.	TRBJ2-5	15	CASSLRRGGQETQYF	TGTGCCAGCAGCTTAAGGAGGGGGGGACAAGAGACCCAGTACTTC
TRBV28	.	.	TRBJ2-7	16	CASRYGGADLVYEQYF	TGTGCCAGCAGATACGGTGGAGCGGACCTAGTCTACGAGCAGTACTTC
TRBV19	.	.	TRBJ2-7	17	CASSPPMRAGTPHEQYF	TGTGCCAGTAGCCCTCCAATGCGAGCCGGGACGCCCCACGAGCAGTACTTC
TRBV5-8	.	.	TRBJ1-5	14	CASSLRADYQPQHF	TGTGCCAGCAGCTTGAGGGCCGATTATCAGCCCCAGCATTTT
TRBV29-1	.	.	TRBJ2-1	14	CSVSKGGTYNEQFF	TGCAGCGTTAGTAAAGGGGGGACCTACAATGAGCAGTTCTTC
TRBV6-6	.	.	TRBJ1-1	12	CASSLRPGRAFF	TGTGCCAGCAGTTTGCGCCCCGGGCGAGCTTTCTTT
TRBV5-1	.	.	TRBJ2-3	14	CASSHMQGTDTQYF	TGCGCCAGCAGCCACATGCAGGGCACAGATACGCAGTATTTT
TRBV5-1	.	.	TRBJ2-7	14	CASSFFTTGYEQYF	TGCGCCAGCAGCTTCTTCACGACGGGGTACGAGCAGTACTTC
TRBV11-2	.	.	TRBJ1-2	14	CASSLDQGVDGYTF	TGTGCCAGCAGCCTAGACCAGGGAGTGGATGGCTACACCTTC
TRBV10-3	.	.	TRBJ2-3	13	CAISESVTDTQYF	TGTGCCATCAGTGAGTCGGTGACAGATACGCAGTATTTT
TRBV5-1	.	.	TRBJ2-5	12	CASSFDSQTQYF	TGCGCCAGCAGCTTTGACAGCCAGACCCAGTACTTC
TRBV2	.	.	TRBJ2-1	12	CASSQGFNEQFF	TGTGCCAGTTCACAGGGATTCAATGAGCAGTTCTTC
TRBV6-5	TRBD1	.	TRBJ2-7	15	CASSQGQGTPYEQYF	TGTGCCAGCAGTCAGGGACAGGGGACGCCCTACGAGCAGTACTTC
TRBV6-5	TRBD2	.	TRBJ2-1	15	CASSSPSGRGNEQFF	TGTGCCAGCAGTTCGCCTAGCGGGAGAGGTAATGAGCAGTTCTTC
TRBV6-6	.	.	TRBJ2-1	15	CASSYGALPPQRQFF	TGTGCCAGCAGTTACGGGGCTCTCCCACCGCAAAGGCAGTTCTTC
TRBV11-3	.	.	TRBJ2-3	15	CASSLGGQRTDTQYF	TGTGCCAGCAGCTTAGGGGGACAACGAACAGATACGCAGTATTTT
TRBV25-1	.	.	TRBJ2-7	15	CASSDGTRLSYEQYF	TGTGCCAGCAGTGACGGGACAAGGCTTTCCTACGAGCAGTACTTC
TRBV7-9	.	once	TRBJ2-2	12	CASSPITGELFF	TGTGCCAGCAGCCCAATAACCGGGGAGCTGTTTTTT
TRBV6-1	TRBD2	.	TRBJ2-1	16	CASSEWGLADYNEQFF	TGTGCCAGCAGTGAGTGGGGACTAGCGGATTACAATGAGCAGTTCTTC
TRBV4-1	.	.	TRBJ2-1	18	CASSPLSIGRVENNEQFF	TGCGCCAGCAGCCCCCTCTCGATAGGACGGGTGGAAAACAATGAGCAGTTCTTC
TRBV7-9	.	.	TRBJ2-1	15	CASSLGGQGINEQFF	TGTGCCAGCAGCTTAGGCGGGCAGGGGATCAATGAGCAGTTCTTC
TRBV4-3	.	.	TRBJ2-2	14	CASSQTGVGGELFF	TGCGCCAGCAGCCAAACGGGAGTCGGCGGGGAGCTGTTTTTT
TRBV28	TRBD1	.	TRBJ1-2	15	CASSLLRTGNYGYTF	TGTGCCAGCAGCCTACTACGGACAGGAAACTATGGCTACACCTTC
TRBV18	.	once	TRBJ2-1	15	CASSPLGSSYNEQFF	TGTGCCAGCTCACCACTGGGTAGCTCCTACAATGAGCAGTTCTTC
TRBV18	TRBD2	.	TRBJ2-5	16	CASSLRAGVVHETQYF	TGTGCCAGCTCACTAAGAGCGGGAGTCGTCCATGAGACCCAGTACTTC
TRBV18	.	.	TRBJ2-7	14	CASSPGGGHYEQYF	TGTGCCAGCTCACCCGGAGGGGGCCACTACGAGCAGTACTTC
TRBV5-1	.	.	TRBJ1-2	13	CASNLDREGGYTF	TGCGCCAGCAACCTGGACAGAGAGGGTGGCTACACCTTC
TRBV10-1	.	.	TRBJ2-7	12	CASRDRWGREYF	TGCGCCAGCAGGGATCGATGGGGCCGGGAGTACTTC
TRBV5-1	TRBD1	.	TRBJ2-7	15	CASSQNARDSYEQYF	TGCGCCAGCAGCCAAAACGCCCGGGACAGCTACGAGCAGTACTTC
TRBV4-3	.	.	TRBJ2-1	15	CASSQSGLSYNEQFF	TGCGCCAGCAGCCAAAGCGGCCTCTCCTACAATGAGCAGTTCTTC
TRBV19	TRBD1	.	TRBJ1-5	16	CASSIDSTGSNQPQHF	TGTGCCAGTAGTATAGATTCGACAGGGAGCAATCAGCCCCAGCATTTT
TRBV2	TRBD2	.	TRBJ2-5	14	CASSESTSGGTQYF	TGTGCCAGCAGTGAAAGTACTAGCGGGGGGACCCAGTACTTC
TRBV5-4	TRBD2	.	TRBJ2-2	16	CASSHEGGTNTGELFF	TGTGCCAGCAGCCACGAGGGAGGGACGAACACCGGGGAGCTGTTTTTT
TRBV12-5	.	.	TRBJ2-2	13	CASGLIGTGELFF	TGTGCTAGTGGTTTGATCGGCACCGGGGAGCTGTTTTTT
TRBV6-1	TRBD2	.	TRBJ2-7	14	CASTPGLVGYEQYF	TGTGCCAGCACACCGGGACTAGTCGGTTACGAGCAGTACTTC
TRBV21-1	.	.	TRBJ2-1	10	CASRGQVEFF	TGTGCCAGCAGGGGACAGGTGGAGTTCTTC
TRBV5-4	.	.	TRBJ2-3	13	CASSLKRGDTQYF	TGTGCCAGCAGCTTGAAGAGGGGGGATACGCAGTATTTT
TRBV6-5	.	.	TRBJ1-5	15	CASSYSRWGHQPQHF	TGTGCCAGCAGTTACTCACGTTGGGGGCATCAGCCCCAGCATTTT
TRBV10-3	.	.	TRBJ1-5	13	CAISESRDQPQHF	TGTGCCATCAGTGAGTCCCGAGATCAGCCCCAGCATTTT
TRBV15	.	.	TRBJ2-1	20	CATSRFHPSREVSSYNEQFF	TGTGCCACCAGCAGATTCCATCCGTCTAGGGAGGTCAGCTCCTACAATGAGCAGTTCTTC
TRBV2	.	.	TRBJ1-5	14	CASSELRGNQPQHF	TGTGCCAGCAGTGAACTTCGGGGCAATCAGCCCCAGCATTTT
TRBV7-8	TRBD2	.	TRBJ2-7	17	CASSTPGLAGEFNEQYF	TGTGCCAGCAGCACCCCGGGACTAGCGGGAGAATTCAACGAGCAGTACTTC
TRBV5-8	.	.	TRBJ1-5	13	CASSTFSNQPQHF	TGTGCCAGCAGCACATTTAGCAATCAGCCCCAGCATTTT